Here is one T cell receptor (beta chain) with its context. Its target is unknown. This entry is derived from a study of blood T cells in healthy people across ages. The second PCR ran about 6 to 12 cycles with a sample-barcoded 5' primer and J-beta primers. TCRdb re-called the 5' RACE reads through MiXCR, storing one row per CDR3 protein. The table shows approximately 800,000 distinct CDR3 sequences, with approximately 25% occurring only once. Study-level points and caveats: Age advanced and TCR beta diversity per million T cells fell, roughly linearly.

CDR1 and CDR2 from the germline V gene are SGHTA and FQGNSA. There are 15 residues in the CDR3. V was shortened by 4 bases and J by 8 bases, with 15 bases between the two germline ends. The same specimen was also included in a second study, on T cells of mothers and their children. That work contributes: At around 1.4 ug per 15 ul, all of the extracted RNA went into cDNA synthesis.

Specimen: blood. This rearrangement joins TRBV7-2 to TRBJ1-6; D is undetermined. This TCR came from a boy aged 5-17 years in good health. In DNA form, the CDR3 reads TGTGCCAGCAGCTACCAGCCGGGCATGGATTCACCCCTCCACTTT. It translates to CASSYQPGMDSPLHF.